This TCR beta chain was captured by sequencing in a study of T cell repertoires in cytomegalovirus infection. Study results and caveats: The ex vivo response was dominated by HLA-C-restricted CMV-specific TCR beta clonotypes.

TCRdb re-called the reads through MiXCR, storing one row per CDR3 protein. The sample lists about 400,000 distinct CDR3 sequences; 34% were seen once. This clonotype was counted only a few times. What it binds is unknown. A read error may produce the germline difference seen at one junction end. CDR1 is SGHNT and CDR2 is YYREEE in the germline V gene (reference sequence). The CDR3 sequence is 14 residues long. The origin of this receptor is a human donor in good health (CMV status not recorded). Some clones in this sample may be carry-over from other donors' samples. Sequences were derived from cultured PBMCs, sampled from culture after CMV antigen stimulation. This chain connects TRBV5-4 to TRBJ1-4, with D uncertain. CDR3 DNA sequence: TGTGCCAGCAGCTTGGAAAGGGCCCGTGAGAACGCGCTTTTT. This sequence encodes CASSLERARENALF. The full variable domain, its missing parts supplied by reference TRBV5-4 and TRBJ1-4, is ETGVTQSPTHLIKTRGQQVTLRCSSQSGHNTVSWYQQALGQGPQFIFQYYREEENGRGNFPPRFSGLQFPNYSSELNVNALELDDSALYLCASSLERARENALFGSGTQLSVL.